The present TCR beta chain was sequenced within a study of cytomegalovirus exposure and HLA in healthy donors. Study-wide results and limits: The study designated 164 TCR beta chains cytomegalovirus-associated.

In the case of this clone: Its antigen is not known.

The validation cohort, a group of 100 to 150 subjects, included the donors and was separate from the roughly 620-subject first cohort. Germline V gives CDR1 SNHLY, CDR2 FYNNEI. This CDR3 region has 17 residues. The junction had 8 bases not matched to a gene; V was cut back by 4 bases and J by 1 base. TCRdb keeps only in-frame clones here, not all; method: immunoSEQ multiplex PCR. The table includes 200,000 to 300,000 clones, about 90% detected once. V is TRBV2 and J is TRBJ2-2, with TRBD2 identical over 8 bases. The material sequenced was PBMCs. The clonotype originates from a man aged 18 to 29 in good health and CMV-seropositive. The CDR3 is CASSVVTSGVNTGELFF. The CDR3 nucleotides are TGTGCCAGCAGTGTTGTTACTAGCGGAGTGAACACCGGGGAGCTGTTTTTT.